These T cell receptor beta chains were read from a single sample in a study of identical twins. TCRdb recomputed calls from the 5' RACE reads with MiXCR, one row per CDR3 protein. The table lists some 660,000 distinct CDR3 sequences, 8.6% of them singletons. These same data were also listed under a study on yellow fever vaccine responses in identical twins.

Material: PBMCs. The receptors here all came from a woman aged 18-29 years in good health. The CDR3 runs from the conserved cysteine through the conserved F or W. A D gene is named only where the DNA matches it firmly. Clone size is shown for a subset of rows, as once, few, many or a class of expanded clone.

many . TRBJ1-2 TRBV12-3/TRBV12-4 CASSFAVSGYTF TGTGCCAGCAGTTTTGCGGTGAGCGGCTACACCTTC
few TRBD1 TRBJ2-5 TRBV27 CASSLIDRVEETQYF TGTGCCAGCAGTTTAATCGACAGGGTGGAAGAGACCCAGTACTTC
. TRBD2 TRBJ2-1 TRBV5-1 CASSGGRGNEQFF TGCGCCAGCAGTGGCGGGAGAGGCAATGAGCAGTTCTTC
many TRBD1 TRBJ2-3 TRBV5-1 CASSWGTGRTDTQYF TGCGCCAGCAGCTGGGGGACAGGGAGGACAGATACGCAGTATTTT
few TRBD2 TRBJ2-7 TRBV24-1 CATSDRRTSGGSYEQYF TGTGCCACCAGTGACCGTCGGACTAGCGGGGGCTCCTACGAGCAGTACTTC
. TRBD1 TRBJ2-2 TRBV7-2 CASSAAGTGTGELFF TGTGCCAGCAGCGCAGCCGGGACAGGCACCGGGGAGCTGTTTTTT
once . TRBJ2-7 TRBV5-8 CASSVALIDASIDEQYF TGTGCCAGCAGCGTGGCCCTGATCGACGCGTCGATTGACGAGCAGTACTTC
. . TRBJ2-3 TRBV21-1 CASSNQDEGAAGDTQYF TGTGCCAGCAGCAACCAAGACGAGGGAGCTGCCGGAGATACGCAGTATTTT
few . TRBJ2-1 TRBV24-1 CATSDRGWGSNEQFF TGTGCCACCAGTGACCGGGGATGGGGTTCCAATGAGCAGTTCTTC
few . TRBJ2-3 TRBV3-1 CASSLTRDPRIKIKQYF TGTGCCAGCAGCCTCACCCGGGACCCCAGGATCAAAATAAAGCAGTATTTT
many . TRBJ2-1 TRBV20-1 CSAPPRSSYNEQFF TGCAGTGCCCCTCCTCGTAGCTCCTACAATGAGCAGTTCTTC
few TRBD2 TRBJ2-5 TRBV4-2 CASSLPGLAGEGQETQYF TGTGCCAGCAGCCTTCCGGGACTAGCGGGAGAGGGGCAAGAGACCCAGTACTTC
many . TRBJ1-6 TRBV5-1 CASSVSVGNSPLHF TGCGCCAGCAGCGTGAGTGTTGGTAATTCACCCCTCCACTTT
many . TRBJ2-7 TRBV18 CASSSLNYEQYF TGTGCCAGCTCATCTTTAAATTACGAGCAGTACTTC
many . TRBJ2-2 TRBV4-2 CASSQTLVGELFF TGTGCCAGCAGCCAAACGCTGGTCGGGGAGCTGTTTTTT
. . TRBJ2-3 TRBV27 CASSPGGTGQYF TGTGCCAGCAGCCCCGGGGGAACTGGGCAGTATTTT
many . TRBJ1-2 TRBV12-3/TRBV12-4 CASSPQAAGSYGYTF TGTGCCAGCAGCCCCCAGGCTGCAGGGAGCTATGGCTACACCTTC
many TRBD1 TRBJ2-7 TRBV5-1 CASSTTGVNEQYF TGCGCCAGCAGTACGACAGGGGTAAACGAGCAGTACTTC
many . TRBJ2-7 TRBV7-9 CASSLASPYEQYF TGTGCCAGCAGCTTAGCCTCCCCCTACGAGCAGTACTTC
few . TRBJ2-7 TRBV21-1 CASSIPQGQGCDEQYF TGTGCCAGCAGCATTCCACAGGGACAGGGGTGCGACGAGCAGTACTTC
. . TRBJ1-4 TRBV29-1 CSVRGGQPNEKLFF TGCAGCGTCAGGGGAGGTCAGCCTAATGAAAAACTGTTTTTT
. TRBD2 TRBJ2-1 TRBV27 CASTAGGQYNEQFF TGTGCCAGCACGGCGGGGGGCCAATACAATGAGCAGTTCTTC
. TRBD1 TRBJ2-7 TRBV2 CASSENRGRKSYEQYF TGTGCCAGCAGTGAGAACAGGGGGCGAAAATCCTACGAGCAGTACTTC
few TRBD1 TRBJ1-2 TRBV5-1 CASSLGTGTSSNYGYTF TGCGCCAGCAGCTTGGGGACAGGGACCTCTTCCAACTATGGCTACACCTTC
many TRBD2 TRBJ2-1 TRBV7-2 CASSRQSGALNEQFF TGTGCCAGCAGCAGACAGAGCGGGGCCCTAAATGAGCAGTTCTTC
many . TRBJ2-2 TRBV7-2 CASRGWNTGELFF TGTGCCAGCAGGGGGTGGAACACCGGGGAGCTGTTTTTT
many . TRBJ1-1 TRBV7-6 CASRAGGPGVNTEAFF TGTGCCAGCAGGGCAGGAGGACCCGGGGTGAACACTGAAGCTTTCTTT
many TRBD1 TRBJ1-5 TRBV24-1 CATAEGANQPQHF TGTGCCACCGCGGAGGGGGCCAATCAGCCCCAGCATTTT
many . TRBJ2-3 TRBV7-9 CASSLATPSSDTQYF TGTGCCAGCAGCCTGGCAACTCCGTCCTCAGATACGCAGTATTTT
. TRBD2 TRBJ2-1 TRBV11-1 CASSSGLAGGSYNEQFF TGTGCCAGCAGCTCGGGACTAGCGGGAGGCTCCTACAATGAGCAGTTCTTC
few . TRBJ1-2 TRBV6-6 CASKSRAGGYTF TGTGCCAGCAAGAGCAGGGCTGGGGGCTACACCTTC
. . TRBJ1-6 TRBV5-6 CASSLVGGSNSPLHF TGTGCCAGCAGCTTAGTGGGGGGAAGCAATTCACCCCTCCACTTT
few . TRBJ1-3 TRBV2 CASSRLGSGNTIYF TGTGCCAGCAGCCGATTGGGCTCTGGAAACACCATATATTTT
few TRBD1 TRBJ2-1 TRBV12-3/TRBV12-4 CASSISDRLGNEQFF TGTGCCAGCAGTATCTCGGACAGGTTGGGCAATGAGCAGTTCTTC
. TRBD2 TRBJ2-3 TRBV4-3 CASSQGVGREADTQYF TGCGCCAGCAGCCAAGGGGTGGGTCGGGAGGCAGATACGCAGTATTTT
. . TRBJ1-1 TRBV11-2 CASSLERVVNTEAFF TGTGCCAGCAGCTTAGAGCGGGTAGTGAACACTGAAGCTTTCTTT
few . TRBJ2-7 TRBV20-1 CSAREAGVPYEQYF TGCAGTGCTAGAGAGGCCGGGGTTCCCTACGAGCAGTACTTC
. . TRBJ2-3 TRBV12-3/TRBV12-4 CASSLDRLASTDTQYF TGTGCCAGCAGTTTAGATAGGCTAGCGAGCACAGATACGCAGTATTTT
many . TRBJ2-2 TRBV10-3 CAISGRTGELFF TGTGCCATCAGTGGGAGGACCGGGGAGCTGTTTTTT
many . TRBJ2-7 TRBV5-1 CASSLVSGATILYEQYF TGCGCCAGCAGCTTGGTGTCTGGGGCCACCATACTCTACGAGCAGTACTTC
many TRBD2 TRBJ2-2 TRBV5-1 CASSKRPSGDGELFF TGCGCCAGCAGCAAGCGGCCTAGCGGGGATGGGGAGCTGTTTTTT